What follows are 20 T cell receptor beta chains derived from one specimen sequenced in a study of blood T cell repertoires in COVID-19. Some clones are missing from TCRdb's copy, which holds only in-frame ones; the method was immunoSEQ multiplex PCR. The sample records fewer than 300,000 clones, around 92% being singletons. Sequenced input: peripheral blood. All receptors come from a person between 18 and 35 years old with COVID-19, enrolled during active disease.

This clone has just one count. The CDR3 DNA reads as TGTGCCAGCAGCCCCGGAGCGGGAGGGCAAGAGACCCAGTACTTC. It codes for CASSPGAGGQETQYF. The J gene is TRBJ2-5, the V gene TRBV5-4; TRBD2 agrees at 10 bases. The CDR3 has 15 residues. Trimming took 4 bases from V and 2 from J; bases not matched to a gene: 5. The germline V gene has CDR1 SGHNT and CDR2 YYREEE (reference sequence). Full variable domain (rest looked up from reference TRBV5-4 and TRBJ2-5): ETGVTQSPTHLIKTRGQQVTLRCSSQSGHNTVSWYQQALGQGPQFIFQYYREEENGRGNFPPRFSGLQFPNYSSELNVNALELDDSALYLCASSPGAGGQETQYFGPGTRLLVL.

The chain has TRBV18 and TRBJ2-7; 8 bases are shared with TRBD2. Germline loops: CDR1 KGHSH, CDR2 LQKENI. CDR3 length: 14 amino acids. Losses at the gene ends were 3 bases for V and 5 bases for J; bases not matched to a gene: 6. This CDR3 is CASSPTAGENEQYF. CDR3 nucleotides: TGTGCCAGCTCACCTACAGCGGGAGAAAACGAGCAGTACTTC.

The CDR3 reads CASTLGQGGPLHF. The DNA for the CDR3 is TGTGCCAGCACCCTCGGACAGGGAGGACCCCTCCACTTT. The V and J genes are TRBV27 and TRBJ1-6, with 8 positions matching TRBD1. J gave up 12 bases and V 7 bases, and 8 bases lay outside the gene matches. This CDR3 contains 13 residues. Germline assignment: CDR1 MNHEY and CDR2 SMNVEV (reference sequence).

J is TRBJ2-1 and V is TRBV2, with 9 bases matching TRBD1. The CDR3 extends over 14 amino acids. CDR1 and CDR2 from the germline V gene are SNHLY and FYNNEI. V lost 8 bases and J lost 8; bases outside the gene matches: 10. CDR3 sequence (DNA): TGTGCCAGCGGACGGACAGGGGCAGGGGATGAGCAGTTCTTC. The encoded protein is CASGRTGAGDEQFF.

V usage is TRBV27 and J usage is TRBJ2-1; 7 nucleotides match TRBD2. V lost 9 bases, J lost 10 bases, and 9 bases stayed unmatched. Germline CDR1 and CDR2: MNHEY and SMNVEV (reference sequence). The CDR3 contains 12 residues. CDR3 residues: CASTREGGEQFF. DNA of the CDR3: TGTGCCAGTACCAGGGAGGGAGGGGAGCAGTTCTTC.

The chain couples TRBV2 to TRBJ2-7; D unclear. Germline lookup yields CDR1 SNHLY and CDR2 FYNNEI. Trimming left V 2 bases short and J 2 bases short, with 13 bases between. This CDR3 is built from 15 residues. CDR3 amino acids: CASSELTRITYEQYF. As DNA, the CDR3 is TGTGCCAGCAGTGAACTGACTCGAATTACCTACGAGCAGTACTTC.

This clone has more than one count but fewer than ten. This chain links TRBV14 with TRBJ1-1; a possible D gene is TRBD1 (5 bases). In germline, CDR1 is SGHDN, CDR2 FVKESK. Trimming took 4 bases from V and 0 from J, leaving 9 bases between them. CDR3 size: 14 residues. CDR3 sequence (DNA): TGTGCCAGCAGCCTTGACAGTCTGAACACTGAAGCTTTCTTT. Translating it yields CASSLDSLNTEAFF.

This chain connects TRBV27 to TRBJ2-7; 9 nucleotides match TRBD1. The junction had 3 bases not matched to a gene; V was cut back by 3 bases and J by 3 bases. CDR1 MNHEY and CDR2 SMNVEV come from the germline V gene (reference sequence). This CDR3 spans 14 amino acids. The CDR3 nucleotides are TGTGCCAGCAGTTTCCGGGACAGGGACTACGAGCAGTACTTC. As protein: CASSFRDRDYEQYF.

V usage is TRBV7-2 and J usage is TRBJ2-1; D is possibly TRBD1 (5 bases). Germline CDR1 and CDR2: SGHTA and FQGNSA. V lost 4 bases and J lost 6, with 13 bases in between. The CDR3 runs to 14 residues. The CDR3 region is CASSYRQGSNEQFF. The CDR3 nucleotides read TGTGCCAGCAGCTATAGGCAGGGCAGCAATGAGCAGTTCTTC.

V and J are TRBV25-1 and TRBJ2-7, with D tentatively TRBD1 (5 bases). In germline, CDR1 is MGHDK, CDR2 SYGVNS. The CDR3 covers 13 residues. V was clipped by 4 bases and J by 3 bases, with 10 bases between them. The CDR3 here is CASSADTNYEQYF. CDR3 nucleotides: TGTGCCAGCAGTGCGGACACTAACTACGAGCAGTACTTC.

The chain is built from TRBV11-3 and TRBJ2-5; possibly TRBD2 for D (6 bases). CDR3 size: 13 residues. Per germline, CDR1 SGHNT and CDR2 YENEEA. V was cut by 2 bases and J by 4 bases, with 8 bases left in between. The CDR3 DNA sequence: TGTGCCAGCAGCTTACAGGAGGGAGAGACCCAGTACTTC. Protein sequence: CASSLQEGETQYF. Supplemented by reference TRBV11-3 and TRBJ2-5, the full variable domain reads EAGVVQSPRYKIIEKKQPVAFWCNPISGHNTLYWYLQNLGQGPELLIRYENEEAVDDSQLPKDRFSAERLKGVDSTLKIQPAELGDSAVYLCASSLQEGETQYFGPGTRLLVL.

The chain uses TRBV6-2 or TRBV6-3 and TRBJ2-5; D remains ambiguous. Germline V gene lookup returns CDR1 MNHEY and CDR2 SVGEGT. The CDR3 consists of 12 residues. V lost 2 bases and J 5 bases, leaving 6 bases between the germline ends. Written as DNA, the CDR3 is TGTGCCAGCAGTTACGTGGCCGAGACCCAGTACTTC. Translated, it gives CASSYVAETQYF.

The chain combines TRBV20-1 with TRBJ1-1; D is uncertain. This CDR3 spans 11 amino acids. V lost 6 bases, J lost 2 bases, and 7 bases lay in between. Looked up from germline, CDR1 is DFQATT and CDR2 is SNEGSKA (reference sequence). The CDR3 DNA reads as TGCAGTGCACGCCTAAACACTGAAGCTTTCTTT. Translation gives CSARLNTEAFF.

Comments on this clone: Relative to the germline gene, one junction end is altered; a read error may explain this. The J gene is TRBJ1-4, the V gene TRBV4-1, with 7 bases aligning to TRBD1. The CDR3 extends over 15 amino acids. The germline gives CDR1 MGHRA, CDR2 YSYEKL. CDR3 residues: CASSLRQGTNEKLFF. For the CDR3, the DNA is TGCGCCAGCAGCCTAAGACAGGGAACTAACGAAAAACTGTTTTTT.

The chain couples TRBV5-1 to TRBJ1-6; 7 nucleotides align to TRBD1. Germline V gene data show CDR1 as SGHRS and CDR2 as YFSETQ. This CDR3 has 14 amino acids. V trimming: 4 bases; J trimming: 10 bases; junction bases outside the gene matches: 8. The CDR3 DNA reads TGCGCCAGCAGCAATACAGGGGTAGGATCACCCCTCCACTTT. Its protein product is CASSNTGVGSPLHF.

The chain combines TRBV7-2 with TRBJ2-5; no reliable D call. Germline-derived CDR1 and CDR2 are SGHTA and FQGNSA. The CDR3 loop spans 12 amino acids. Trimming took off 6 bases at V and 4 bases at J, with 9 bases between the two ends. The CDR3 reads CASSLFLETQYF. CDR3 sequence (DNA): TGTGCCAGCAGTCTCTTCCTAGAGACCCAGTACTTC.

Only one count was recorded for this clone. CDR3 coding DNA: TGTGCCAGCAGCTTGACCCTCGGGAGGACCGGGGAGCTGTTTTTT. Translation gives CASSLTLGRTGELFF. The V gene is TRBV11-2, the J gene TRBJ2-2; 7 nucleotides align to TRBD2. This CDR3 contains 15 residues. Germline V gives CDR1 SGHAT, CDR2 FQNNGV. V shed 3 bases, J shed 5 bases, and the junction held 6 bases outside the gene matches.

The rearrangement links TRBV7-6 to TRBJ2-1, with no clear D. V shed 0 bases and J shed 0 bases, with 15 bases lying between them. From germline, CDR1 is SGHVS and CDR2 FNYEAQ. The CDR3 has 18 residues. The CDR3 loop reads CASSLARPLLASYNEQFF. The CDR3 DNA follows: TGTGCCAGCAGCTTAGCACGCCCCTTACTTGCCTCCTACAATGAGCAGTTCTTC. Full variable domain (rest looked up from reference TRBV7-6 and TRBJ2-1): GAGVSQSPRYKVTKRGQDVALRCDPISGHVSLYWYRQALGQGPEFLTYFNYEAQQDKSGLPNDRFSAERPEGSISTLTIQRTEQRDSAMYRCASSLARPLLASYNEQFFGPGTRLTVL.

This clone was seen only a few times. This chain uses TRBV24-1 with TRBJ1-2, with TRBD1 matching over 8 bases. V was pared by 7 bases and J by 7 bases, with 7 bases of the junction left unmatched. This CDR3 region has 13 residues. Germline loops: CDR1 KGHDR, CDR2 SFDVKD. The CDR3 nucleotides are TGTGCCACCAGCCTGGACAGGGACATTGGCTACACCTTC. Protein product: CATSLDRDIGYTF.

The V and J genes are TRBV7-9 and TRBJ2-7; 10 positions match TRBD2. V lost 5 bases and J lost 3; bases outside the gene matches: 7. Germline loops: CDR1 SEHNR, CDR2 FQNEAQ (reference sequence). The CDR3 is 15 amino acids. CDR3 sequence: CASSPLLAGDYEQYF. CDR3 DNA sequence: TGTGCCAGCAGCCCTCTTCTAGCGGGAGACTACGAGCAGTACTTC.